Here is one T cell receptor beta chain with its context. Clones were read by immunoSEQ multiplex PCR, and TCRdb kept only the in-frame ones, dropping some. The table records about 42,000 clones, approximately 80% of them present only once. The sample comes from a study of OX40 agonist ivuxolimab in advanced cancers. The junction had 7 bases not matched to a gene; V was cut back by 5 bases and J by 3 bases. CDR3 length: 14 residues. Germline CDR1 SGHAT, CDR2 FQNNGV. The V call is TRBV11-2, the J call TRBJ2-7, with 7 bases aligning to TRBD1. Here the sequenced sample was CD4+ or CD8+ T cells sorted from blood, taken in a trial of the OX40 agonist ivuxolimab. This clonotype originated in an adult with an advanced solid tumor such as melanoma, head and neck, liver or kidney cancer. CDR3 residues: CASSPTRDSYEQYF. The CDR3 nucleotides are TGTGCCAGCAGCCCTACCCGGGACAGCTACGAGCAGTACTTC.